The clone carrying this T cell receptor (beta chain) has a handful of counts. Its target is unknown. Sample treatment: roughly 10-day PBMC culture with coronavirus spike peptide pools or control peptides (ViraFEST assay). The data originate from a study of vaccination and CD4 T cells after COVID-19. Trimming removed 4 bases from V and 7 bases from J, with 12 bases in between. CDR1 and CDR2 (germline): SGHDT, YYEEEE. The CDR3 totals 13 residues. The Oncomine TCR Beta short-read assay sequenced DNA from cultured CD4+ T cells. Scientists extracted genomic DNA from CD4+ T cells grown in culture. TCRdb reprocessed the PCR reads with MiXCR, giving one entry per CDR3 protein. The data hold more than 12,000 distinct CDR3 sequences, with about three fifths observed a single time. Study conclusions and caveats: Median SARS-CoV-2-reactive clonotype numbers went up from roughly 21 to 40, but not significantly.

The chain is built from TRBV5-6 and TRBJ1-5; the D is unclear. The TCR was taken from a human donor who had recovered from COVID-19. Specimen: CD4+ T cells from blood, cultured in vitro. CDR3 region: CASSIKDGQPQHF. In nucleotides, the CDR3 is TGTGCCAGCAGCATAAAGGACGGACAGCCCCAGCATTTT.